This entry concerns a single TCR beta chain. The CDR3 sequence is 15 residues long. Trimming took 0 bases from V and 4 from J, leaving 13 bases between them. CDR1 is SGHTS and CDR2 is YDEGEE in the germline V gene. The data derive from a study of blood T cell repertoires in COVID-19. The data were produced by immunoSEQ multiplex PCR, yet TCRdb's version contains in-frame clones alone and is incomplete. The table has under 200,000 clones, about 85% seen once. Material for sequencing was peripheral blood. The chain recombines TRBV5-8 with TRBJ1-2; D uncertain. The TCR originated in a woman between 40 and 55 years old with COVID-19, enrolled during active disease. CDR3: CASSLVLAVSYGYTF. Written as DNA, the CDR3 is TGTGCCAGCAGCTTGGTCCTGGCAGTAAGCTATGGCTACACCTTC. The complete variable domain, with remaining parts taken from reference TRBV5-8 and TRBJ1-2, reads EAGVTQSPTHLIKTRGQQATLRCSPISGHTSVYWYQQALGLGLQFLLWYDEGEERNRGNFPPRFSGRQFPNYSSELNVNALELEDSALYLCASSLVLAVSYGYTFGSGTRLTVV.